This record concerns one T cell receptor (beta chain) sequence. Antigen specificity is unknown. The junction departs from the called germline gene at one end, perhaps through a read error. The data originate from a study of tumor and adjacent non-tumor tissue in lung cancer. Broader study findings: Normal lung showed higher cumulative top 100 clone frequency than tumor.

This CDR3 region has 15 residues. This sample's RNA came from whole unsorted tissue. Donors were chemotherapy-naive, newly diagnosed lung cancer surgical patients in China, August–late 2014. TCRbeta libraries were built with three rounds of nested PCR, modified from ARM-PCR. TCRdb called the multiplex PCR reads again in MiXCR, with one record for every CDR3 protein. In the table there are about 79,000 distinct CDR3 sequences, roughly 72% of which are singletons. This sequence joins TRBV12-3 or TRBV12-4 and TRBJ2-3; maybe TRBD2 (5 bases). The source is a woman between 35 and 50 years old with non-small cell lung cancer. Input material: lung tumor tissue. The CDR3, as DNA: TGTGCCAGCAGCTTAGCGAGAGGAAACACAGATACGCAGTATTTT. Encoded protein: CASSLARGNTDTQYF.